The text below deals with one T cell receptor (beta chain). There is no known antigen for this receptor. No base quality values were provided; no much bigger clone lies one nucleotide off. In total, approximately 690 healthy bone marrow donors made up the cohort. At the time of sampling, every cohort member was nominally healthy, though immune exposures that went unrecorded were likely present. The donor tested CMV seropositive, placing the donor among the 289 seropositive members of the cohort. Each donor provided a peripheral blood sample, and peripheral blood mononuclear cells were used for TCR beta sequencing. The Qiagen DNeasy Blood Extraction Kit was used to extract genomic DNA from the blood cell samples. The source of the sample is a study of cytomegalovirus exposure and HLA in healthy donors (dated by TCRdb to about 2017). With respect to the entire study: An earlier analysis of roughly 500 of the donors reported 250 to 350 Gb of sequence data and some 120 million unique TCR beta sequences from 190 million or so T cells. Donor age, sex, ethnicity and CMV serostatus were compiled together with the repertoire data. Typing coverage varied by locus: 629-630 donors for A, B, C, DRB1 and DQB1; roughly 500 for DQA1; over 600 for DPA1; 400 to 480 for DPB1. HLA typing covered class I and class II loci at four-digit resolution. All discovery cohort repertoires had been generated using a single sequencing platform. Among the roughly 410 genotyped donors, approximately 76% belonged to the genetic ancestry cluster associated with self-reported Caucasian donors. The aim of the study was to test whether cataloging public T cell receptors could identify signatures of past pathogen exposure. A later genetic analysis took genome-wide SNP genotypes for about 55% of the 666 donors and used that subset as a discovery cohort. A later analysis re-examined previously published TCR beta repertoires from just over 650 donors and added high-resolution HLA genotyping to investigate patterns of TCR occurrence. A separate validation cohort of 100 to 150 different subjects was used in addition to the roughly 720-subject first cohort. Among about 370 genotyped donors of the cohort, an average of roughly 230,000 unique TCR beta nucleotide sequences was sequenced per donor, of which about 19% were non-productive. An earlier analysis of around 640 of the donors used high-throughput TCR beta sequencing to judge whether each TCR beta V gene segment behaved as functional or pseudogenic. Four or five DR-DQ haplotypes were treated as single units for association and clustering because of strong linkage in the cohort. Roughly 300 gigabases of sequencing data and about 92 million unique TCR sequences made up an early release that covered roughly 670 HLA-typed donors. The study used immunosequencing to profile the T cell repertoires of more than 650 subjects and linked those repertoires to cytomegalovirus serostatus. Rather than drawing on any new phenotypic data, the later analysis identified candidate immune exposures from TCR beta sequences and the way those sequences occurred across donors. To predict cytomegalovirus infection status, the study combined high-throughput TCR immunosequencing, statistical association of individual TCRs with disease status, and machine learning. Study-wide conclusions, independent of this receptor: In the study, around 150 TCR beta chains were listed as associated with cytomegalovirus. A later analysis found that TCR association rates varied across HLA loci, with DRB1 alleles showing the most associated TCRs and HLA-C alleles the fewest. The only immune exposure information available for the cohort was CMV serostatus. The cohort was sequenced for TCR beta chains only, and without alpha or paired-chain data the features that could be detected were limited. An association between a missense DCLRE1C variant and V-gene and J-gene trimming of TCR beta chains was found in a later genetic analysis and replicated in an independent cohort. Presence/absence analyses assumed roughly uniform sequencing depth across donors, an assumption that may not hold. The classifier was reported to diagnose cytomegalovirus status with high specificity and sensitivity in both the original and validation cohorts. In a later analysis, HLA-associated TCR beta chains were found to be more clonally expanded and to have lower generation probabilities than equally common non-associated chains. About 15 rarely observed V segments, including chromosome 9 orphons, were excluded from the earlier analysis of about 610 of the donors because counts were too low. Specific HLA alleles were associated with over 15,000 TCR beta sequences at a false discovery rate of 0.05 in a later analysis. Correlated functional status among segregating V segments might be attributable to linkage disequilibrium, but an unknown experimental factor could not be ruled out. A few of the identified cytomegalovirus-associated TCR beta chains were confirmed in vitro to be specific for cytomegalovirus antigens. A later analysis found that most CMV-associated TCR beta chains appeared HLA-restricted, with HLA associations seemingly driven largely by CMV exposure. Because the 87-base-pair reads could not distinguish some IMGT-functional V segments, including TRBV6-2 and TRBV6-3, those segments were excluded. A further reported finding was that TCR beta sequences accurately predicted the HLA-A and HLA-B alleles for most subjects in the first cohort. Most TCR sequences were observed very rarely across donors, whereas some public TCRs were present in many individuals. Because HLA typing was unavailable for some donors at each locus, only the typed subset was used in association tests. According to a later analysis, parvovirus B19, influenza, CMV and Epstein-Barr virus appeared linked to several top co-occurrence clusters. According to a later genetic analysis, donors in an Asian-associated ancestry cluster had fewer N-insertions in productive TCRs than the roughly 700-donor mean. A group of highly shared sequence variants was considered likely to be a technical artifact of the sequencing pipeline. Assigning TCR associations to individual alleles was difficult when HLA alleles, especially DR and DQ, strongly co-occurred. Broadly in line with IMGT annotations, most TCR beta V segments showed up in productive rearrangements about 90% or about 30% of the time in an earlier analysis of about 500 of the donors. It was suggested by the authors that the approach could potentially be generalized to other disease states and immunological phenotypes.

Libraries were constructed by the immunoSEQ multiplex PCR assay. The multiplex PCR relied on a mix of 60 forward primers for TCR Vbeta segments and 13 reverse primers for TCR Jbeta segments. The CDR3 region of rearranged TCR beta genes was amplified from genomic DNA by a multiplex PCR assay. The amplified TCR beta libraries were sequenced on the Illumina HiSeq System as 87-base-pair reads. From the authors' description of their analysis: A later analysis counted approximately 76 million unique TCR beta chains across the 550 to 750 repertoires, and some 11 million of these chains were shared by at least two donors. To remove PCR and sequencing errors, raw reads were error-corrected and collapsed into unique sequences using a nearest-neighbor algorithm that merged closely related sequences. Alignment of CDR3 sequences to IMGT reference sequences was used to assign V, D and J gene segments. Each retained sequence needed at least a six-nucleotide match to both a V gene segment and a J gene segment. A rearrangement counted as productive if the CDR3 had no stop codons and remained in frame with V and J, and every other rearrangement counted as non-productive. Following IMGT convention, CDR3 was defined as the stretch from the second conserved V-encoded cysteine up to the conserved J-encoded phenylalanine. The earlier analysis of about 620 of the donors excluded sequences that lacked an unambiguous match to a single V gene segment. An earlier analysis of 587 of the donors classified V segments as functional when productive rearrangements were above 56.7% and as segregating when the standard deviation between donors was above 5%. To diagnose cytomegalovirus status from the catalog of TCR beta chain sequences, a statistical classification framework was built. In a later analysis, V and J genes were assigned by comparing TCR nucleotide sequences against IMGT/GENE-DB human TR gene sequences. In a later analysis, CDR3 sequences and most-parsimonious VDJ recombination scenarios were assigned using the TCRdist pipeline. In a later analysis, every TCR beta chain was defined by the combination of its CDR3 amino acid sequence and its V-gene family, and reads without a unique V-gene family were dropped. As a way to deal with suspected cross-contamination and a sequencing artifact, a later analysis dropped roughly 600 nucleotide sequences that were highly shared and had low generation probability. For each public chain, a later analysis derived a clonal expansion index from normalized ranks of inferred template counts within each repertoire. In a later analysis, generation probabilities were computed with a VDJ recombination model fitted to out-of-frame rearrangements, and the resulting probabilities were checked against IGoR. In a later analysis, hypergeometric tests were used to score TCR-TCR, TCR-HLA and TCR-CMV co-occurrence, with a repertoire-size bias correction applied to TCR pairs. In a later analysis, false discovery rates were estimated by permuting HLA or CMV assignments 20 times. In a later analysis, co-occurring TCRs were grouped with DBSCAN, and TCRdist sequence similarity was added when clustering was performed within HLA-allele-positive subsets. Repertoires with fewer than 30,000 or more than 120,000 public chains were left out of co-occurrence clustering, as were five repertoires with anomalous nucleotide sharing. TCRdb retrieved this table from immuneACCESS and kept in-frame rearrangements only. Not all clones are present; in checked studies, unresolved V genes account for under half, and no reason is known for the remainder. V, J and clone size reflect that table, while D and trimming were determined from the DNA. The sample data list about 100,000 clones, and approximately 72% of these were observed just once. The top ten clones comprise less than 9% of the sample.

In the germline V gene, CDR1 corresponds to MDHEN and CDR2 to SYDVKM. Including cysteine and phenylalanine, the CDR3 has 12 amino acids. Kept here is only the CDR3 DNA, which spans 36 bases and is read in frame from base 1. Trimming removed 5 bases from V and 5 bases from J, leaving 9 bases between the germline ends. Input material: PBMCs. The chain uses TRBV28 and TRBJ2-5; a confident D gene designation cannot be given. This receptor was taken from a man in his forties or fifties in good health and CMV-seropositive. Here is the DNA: TGTGCCAGCAGTGGTAACACGGAGACCCAGTACTTC. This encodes CASSGNTETQYF.